A selection of T cell receptor beta chains follows, all from one sample in a study of spatial heterogeneity in lung cancer. TCRdb re-called the 5' RACE reads with MiXCR, one entry per CDR3 protein. Among 1,500 to 2,000 distinct CDR3 sequences listed, roughly 5.4% were seen once. The specimen was normal lung tissue next to the tumor, collected at surgery. These receptors originate from a female donor with early-stage non-small cell lung cancer. Each CDR3 is given with its conserved first and last residue. D genes are given only for firm matches. Rows give clone size only sometimes, using once, few, many, or a class for an expanded clone.

TRBJ1-1,-,-,TRBV5-4,TGTGCCAGCAGCTTGGATACAGCTGAAGCTTTCTTT,CASSLDTAEAFF
TRBJ1-1,medium-sized,-,TRBV20-1,TGCAGTGCTAGATTCGAAATAAGAAGGAACACTGAAGCTTTCTTT,CSARFEIRRNTEAFF
TRBJ1-1,large,-,TRBV7-9,TGTGCCAGCAGCTTAGCATCCAGGTTTGACACTGAAGCTTTCTTT,CASSLASRFDTEAFF
TRBJ1-5,large,-,TRBV7-9,TGTGCCAGCAGCTTTTTGACAGTTTATCCCCCGGCGGACCGTTCCAATCAGCCCCAGCATTTT,CASSFLTVYPPADRSNQPQHF
TRBJ1-2,medium-sized,-,TRBV6-1,TGTGCCAGCAGTGATACCGAGACAGCTAACTATGGCTACACCTTC,CASSDTETANYGYTF
TRBJ1-1,medium-sized,-,TRBV11-2,TGTGCCAGCAGCTCCCCCTGGGCAGGGTCTAAGACAGCTTTCTTT,CASSSPWAGSKTAFF
TRBJ1-4,many,-,TRBV20-1,TGCAGTGCTAGGGGGGGGCTGGGTGAAAAACTGTTTTTT,CSARGGLGEKLFF
TRBJ2-2,medium-sized,-,TRBV6-5,TGTGCCAGCAGTTCTCAGGGGGGCGGGGAGCTGTTTTTT,CASSSQGGGELFF
TRBJ2-2,many,-,TRBV27,TGTGCCAGCACCGGCCTCAAAACAGGGTGGAGTGGGGAGCTGTTTTTT,CASTGLKTGWSGELFF
TRBJ2-7,-,-,TRBV4-2,TGTGCCAGCAGCCAAGATCGGTTTAGTGTCGAGCAGTACTTC,CASSQDRFSVEQYF
TRBJ2-2,few,-,TRBV11-2,TGTGCCAGCAGCTTAGAGGCGTGGACCGGGGAGCTGTTTTTT,CASSLEAWTGELFF
TRBJ1-1,medium-sized,-,TRBV5-5,TGTGCCAGCAGTCCCCCCTGGGGCAACACTGAAGCTTTCTTT,CASSPPWGNTEAFF
TRBJ1-4,large,TRBD1,TRBV7-2,TGTGCCAGCAGCCCCGGGACAGGGGCCGAAAAACTGTTTTTT,CASSPGTGAEKLFF
TRBJ1-5,many,-,TRBV12-3/TRBV12-4,TGTGCCAGCAGTTTGGCTAGCAATCAGCCCCAGCATTTT,CASSLASNQPQHF
TRBJ2-1,-,TRBD2,TRBV7-2,TGTGCCAGCAGCTTAGGAACTAGCGCCTGGAATGAGCAGTTCTTC,CASSLGTSAWNEQFF
TRBJ2-1,many,-,TRBV6-5,TGTGCCAGCAGTCTGCGGGCAGGGTGGGTGTTGGAGCAGTTCTTC,CASSLRAGWVLEQFF
TRBJ2-4,many,TRBD1,TRBV18,TGTGCCAGCTCAGCCTGGGGACAGGGGTCCAAAAACATTCAGTACTTC,CASSAWGQGSKNIQYF
TRBJ2-3,medium-sized,-,TRBV7-9,TGTGCCAGCAGCTTAGCCAGCCGAGATACGCAGTATTTT,CASSLASRDTQYF
TRBJ2-7,many,-,TRBV7-2,TGTGCCAGCAGCCCTCAGGTAATTTACGAGCAGTACTTC,CASSPQVIYEQYF
TRBJ2-2,-,TRBD2,TRBV19,TGTGCCAGTACCGGACTAGCTGGTAACACCGGGGAGCTGTTTTTT,CASTGLAGNTGELFF
TRBJ2-3,medium-sized,-,TRBV11-2,TGTGCCAGCATGAATACGGGTGGGGATACGCAGTATTTT,CASMNTGGDTQYF
TRBJ2-7,large,TRBD1,TRBV3-1,TGTGCCAGCAGCAACTATGGACAGGGAAGCGAGCAGTACTTC,CASSNYGQGSEQYF
TRBJ1-3,large,-,TRBV28,TGTGCCAGCAGTTTAGGGACGTCGAGCTCTGGAAACACCATATATTTT,CASSLGTSSSGNTIYF
TRBJ1-1,medium-sized,-,TRBV7-2,TGTGCCAGCAGCTTAGTGGACAGCATTTTGAACACTGAAGCTTTCTTT,CASSLVDSILNTEAFF
TRBJ2-7,-,-,TRBV11-2,TGTGCCAGCACTCCGGGCCAGGGGTCCTACGAGCAGTACTTC,CASTPGQGSYEQYF
TRBJ2-3,-,TRBD2,TRBV2,TGTGCCAGCAGCGGACTAGCGGACCCAACAGATACGCAGTATTTT,CASSGLADPTDTQYF
TRBJ1-5,few,TRBD1,TRBV2,TGTGCCAGCCAGGGGACAGGTAATCAGCCCCAGCATTTT,CASQGTGNQPQHF
TRBJ2-7,medium-sized,TRBD2,TRBV7-2,TGTGCCAGCAGCTCTCAGGCTAGCGGGGGCGCCTACGAGCAGTACTTC,CASSSQASGGAYEQYF
TRBJ2-3,few,-,TRBV19,TGTGCCAGTAGTATAATGGGACTGGCTAGCACAGATACGCAGTATTTT,CASSIMGLASTDTQYF
TRBJ2-3,-,TRBD1,TRBV12-3/TRBV12-4,TGTGCCAGCAGTTTAGCGCTTGGGACAGGGGGGCGGGCAGATACGCAGTATTTT,CASSLALGTGGRADTQYF
TRBJ2-5,medium-sized,-,TRBV19,TGTGCCAGTAGTATTGACGTCCAAGAGACCCAGTACTTC,CASSIDVQETQYF